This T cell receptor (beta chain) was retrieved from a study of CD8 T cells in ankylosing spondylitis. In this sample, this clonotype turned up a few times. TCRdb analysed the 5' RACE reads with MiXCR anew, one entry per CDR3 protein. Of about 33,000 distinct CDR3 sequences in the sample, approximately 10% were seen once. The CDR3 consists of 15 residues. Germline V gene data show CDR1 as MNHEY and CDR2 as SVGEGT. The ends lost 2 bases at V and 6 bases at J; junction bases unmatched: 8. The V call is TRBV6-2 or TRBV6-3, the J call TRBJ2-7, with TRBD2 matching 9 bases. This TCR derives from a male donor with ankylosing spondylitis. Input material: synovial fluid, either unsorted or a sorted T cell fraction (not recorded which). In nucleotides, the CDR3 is TGTGCCAGCAGTTACAAGCTAGCGGGACTGATCGAGCAGTACTTC. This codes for CASSYKLAGLIEQYF.